The 14 T cell receptor beta chains presented below share a single source sample, sequenced in a study of T-cell memory formation after mild COVID-19 (dated by TCRdb to about 2021). Libraries were constructed by 5' RACE. The run used an Illumina NovaSeq 6000. TCRdb cleaned the public reads at Q25 with fastp, built clones with MiXCR and kept in-frame beta chains. Rows are combined by CDR3 protein, so each entry shows the most common genes and DNA. The sample data list about 440,000 distinct CDR3 sequences, and 20% of these were observed just once. The ten largest account for 7.5% to 10% of the sample. The sequenced sample consisted of PBMCs or a T cell subset sorted from them (not recorded which). These receptors originate from an adult woman who had mild COVID-19 (a few samples of this study predate the infection). The sample titles of this study are shuffled in the database, so cell type and time point are left out; the donor was told from shared clones.

This clonotype was seen a few times. This rearrangement joins TRBV5-1 to TRBJ2-3; 11 positions agree with TRBD2. V lost 0 bases, J lost 4 bases, and 4 bases stayed unmatched. Germline CDR1 and CDR2: SGHRS and YFSETQ. This CDR3 contains 16 residues. The CDR3 spells CASSLAGSGGADTQYF. The CDR3 DNA follows: TGCGCCAGCAGCTTGGCCGGTAGCGGGGGGGCAGATACGCAGTATTTT.

The chain links TRBV24-1 to TRBJ2-1; D ambiguous. Germline values: CDR1 KGHDR, CDR2 SFDVKD. The CDR3 is 11 residues long. V was trimmed by 1 base and J by 9 bases, leaving 3 bases between them. CDR3 DNA: TGTGCCACCAGTGATTTTCGTGAGCAGTTCTTC. This sequence encodes CATSDFREQFF.

A few counts support this clonotype. J is TRBJ2-2 and V is TRBV7-9, with unresolved D. The CDR3 consists of 12 residues. The V gene's germline CDR1 is SEHNR and CDR2 FQNEAQ (reference sequence). With 0 bases removed from V and 8 bases from J, the gap between germline ends came to 4 bases. The CDR3 DNA reads as TGTGCCAGCAGCTTAGCCCTGGGGGAGCTGTTTTTT. Amino acids: CASSLALGELFF.

In this sample, this clonotype turned up a few times. The V gene is TRBV24-1, the J gene TRBJ1-5; perhaps TRBD1 as D (6 bases). Trimming removed 2 bases from V and 6 bases from J, with 10 bases in between. Germline values: CDR1 KGHDR, CDR2 SFDVKD. This CDR3 has 14 amino acids. CDR3 sequence reads: CATSDSDRPQPQHF. As DNA, the CDR3 is TGTGCCACCAGTGATTCTGACAGGCCTCAGCCCCAGCATTTT.

The V gene is TRBV28, the J gene TRBJ2-7; either TRBD1 or TRBD2 may supply D (6 bases each). This CDR3 contains 15 residues. With 7 bases removed from V and 1 base from J, the gap between germline ends came to 17 bases. Germline V gives CDR1 MDHEN, CDR2 SYDVKM. This chain's CDR3 is CASTLEWGASYEQYF. CDR3 DNA sequence: TGTGCCAGCACCCTGGAGTGGGGGGCTTCCTACGAGCAGTACTTC.

This clonotype came up a few times. The V and J genes are TRBV9 and TRBJ1-6, with 9 bases aligning to TRBD1. J was trimmed by 9 bases and V by 4 bases; bases with no gene match: 5. This CDR3 is 14 amino acids long. Germline-derived CDR1 and CDR2 are SGDLS and YYNGEE. The CDR3, as DNA: TGTGCCAGCAGCATCACGGGACAGGGTTCACCCCTCCACTTT. Protein sequence: CASSITGQGSPLHF.

J is TRBJ2-5 and V is TRBV7-6; no clear D gene. The germline V and J ends were trimmed by 5 bases and 4 bases, with 14 bases remaining between them. Germline CDR1 is SGHVS and CDR2 is FNYEAQ. The CDR3 has 14 residues. The DNA for the CDR3 is TGTGCCAGCAGCCCTTCAACCTGGAGAGAGACCCAGTACTTC. As protein: CASSPSTWRETQYF.

This clonotype was counted only a few times. This chain links TRBV5-4 with TRBJ2-7, with D perhaps matching TRBD1 (6 bases). Germline V gene sequence: CDR1 SGHNT, CDR2 YYREEE (reference sequence). With 4 bases removed from V and 2 bases from J, the gap between germline ends came to 13 bases. The CDR3 is 14 amino acids. In DNA, the CDR3 is TGTGCCAGCAGCCTGGACAGTGCCACCTACGAGCAGTACTTC. Protein sequence: CASSLDSATYEQYF.

CDR3 sequence: CASKNGAGANTEAFF. The CDR3 nucleotides are TGCGCCAGCAAAAATGGGGCAGGCGCCAACACTGAAGCTTTCTTT. The V gene is TRBV5-1, the J gene TRBJ1-1; a weak D match, TRBD1 (5 bases). Germline V gene data show CDR1 as SGHRS and CDR2 as YFSETQ. V lost 6 bases, J lost 2 bases, and 17 bases lay in between. There are 15 residues in the CDR3.

The CDR3 loop is CASSLAIAGGQQFF. The CDR3 coding sequence is TGTGCCAGCAGCTTAGCCATAGCGGGAGGGCAGCAGTTCTTC. The rearrangement links TRBV7-9 to TRBJ2-1, with TRBD2 matching over 11 bases. With V trimmed by 0 bases and J by 11 bases, 3 bases remained unmatched. This CDR3 spans 14 amino acids. Germline V gives CDR1 SEHNR, CDR2 FQNEAQ (reference sequence).

This clonotype occurred a few times. J is TRBJ2-5 and V is TRBV9; D uncertain. Germline CDR1 and CDR2: SGDLS and YYNGEE. This CDR3 spans 15 amino acids. The germline V and J ends were trimmed by 3 bases and 4 bases, with 16 bases remaining between them. CDR3 in DNA: TGTGCCAGCAGCGCCGGCATACTGAGCCCAGAGACCCAGTACTTC. It encodes CASSAGILSPETQYF. Filled out from reference TRBV9 and TRBJ2-5, the complete variable domain reads DSGVTQTPKHLITATGQRVTLRCSPRSGDLSVYWYQQSLDQGLQFLIQYYNGEERAKGNILERFSAQQFPDLHSELNLSSLELGDSALYFCASSAGILSPETQYFGPGTRLLVL.

This clonotype has more than one count but fewer than ten. This rearrangement joins TRBV27 to TRBJ1-2, with D perhaps TRBD1 (5 bases). Deletions cut 5 bases from V and 2 bases from J, with 15 bases between. CDR3 length: 15 amino acids. CDR1 is MNHEY and CDR2 is SMNVEV in the germline V gene (reference sequence). The DNA for the CDR3 is TGTGCCAGCAGTCCCGTGGGGCCTCTAAACTATGGCTACACCTTC. It encodes CASSPVGPLNYGYTF.

The chain couples TRBV19 to TRBJ1-6, with 8 nucleotides matching TRBD1. Germline V gene sequence: CDR1 LNHDA, CDR2 SQIVND (reference sequence). The CDR3 contains 16 residues. J gave up 7 bases and V 6 bases, and 11 bases lay outside the gene matches. As DNA, the CDR3 is TGTGCCAGTAGGTCCCCCCGGACAGGGAACAATTCACCCCTCCACTTT. This gives the protein CASRSPRTGNNSPLHF. The complete variable domain, with remaining parts taken from reference TRBV19 and TRBJ1-6, reads DGGITQSPKYLFRKEGQNVTLSCEQNLNHDAMYWYRQDPGQGLRLIYYSQIVNDFQKGDIAEGYSVSREKKESFPLTVTSAQKNPTAFYLCASRSPRTGNNSPLHFGNGTRLTVT.

This clonotype was detected a few times. The chain employs TRBV6-6 and TRBJ2-1; D remains ambiguous. This CDR3 contains 14 residues. CDR1 is MNHNY, CDR2 SVGAGI, per germline (reference sequence). Trimming left V 7 bases short and J 5 bases short, with 15 bases between. CDR3 nucleotides: TGTGCCAGCAAACAGCCTAAGAAGGACAATGAGCAGTTCTTC. It yields the protein CASKQPKKDNEQFF.